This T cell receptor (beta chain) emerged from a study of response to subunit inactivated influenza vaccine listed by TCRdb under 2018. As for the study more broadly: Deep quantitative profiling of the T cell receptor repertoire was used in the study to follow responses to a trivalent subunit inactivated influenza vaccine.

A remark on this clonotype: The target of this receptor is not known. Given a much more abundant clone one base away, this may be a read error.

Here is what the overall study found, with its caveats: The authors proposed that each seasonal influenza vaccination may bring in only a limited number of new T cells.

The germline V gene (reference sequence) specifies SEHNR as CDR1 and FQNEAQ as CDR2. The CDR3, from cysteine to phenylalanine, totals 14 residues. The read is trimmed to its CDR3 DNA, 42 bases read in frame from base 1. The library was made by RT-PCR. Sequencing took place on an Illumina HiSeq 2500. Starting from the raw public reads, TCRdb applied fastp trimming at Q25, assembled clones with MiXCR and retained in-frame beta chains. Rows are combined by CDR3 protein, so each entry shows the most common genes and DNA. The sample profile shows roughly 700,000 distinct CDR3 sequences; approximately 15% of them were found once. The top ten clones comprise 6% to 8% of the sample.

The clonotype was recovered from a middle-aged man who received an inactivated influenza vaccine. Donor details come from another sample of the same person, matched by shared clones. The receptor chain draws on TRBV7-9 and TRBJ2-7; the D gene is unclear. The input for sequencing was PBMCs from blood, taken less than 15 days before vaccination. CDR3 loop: CATSFDKSSYEQYF. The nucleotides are TGTGCCACCAGCTTTGACAAGAGCTCCTACGAGCAGTACTTC.